This note documents a single T cell receptor (beta chain) sequence. Its target is unknown. This sample was included in a study of vaccination and CD4 T cells after COVID-19. Treatment denoted: approximately nine-day PBMC culture with coronavirus spike peptide pools or control peptides (ViraFEST assay). General observations from the study: From 21 to 38, the median of SARS-CoV-2-reactive clonotypes rose without reaching significance.

The study sequenced cultured CD4+ T cell DNA using the Oncomine TCR Beta short-read assay. TCRdb ran MiXCR on the PCR reads and lists one entry per CDR3 protein. The data contain over 9,000 distinct CDR3 sequences, about a quarter of them singletons. CDR1 and CDR2 (germline): MDHEN, SYDVKM. The junction had 9 bases not matched to a gene; V was cut back by 7 bases and J by 0 bases. CDR3 length equals 15 residues. Sequencing used CD4+ T cells from blood, cultured in vitro, obtained after SARS-CoV-2 vaccination. The clonotype originates from a human donor who had recovered from COVID-19. The gene calls are TRBV28 and TRBJ2-7; 7 positions match TRBD1. Here the CDR3 reads CASKGAWVLSYEQYF. CDR3 bases: TGTGCCAGCAAGGGGGCGTGGGTCCTCTCCTACGAGCAGTACTTC.